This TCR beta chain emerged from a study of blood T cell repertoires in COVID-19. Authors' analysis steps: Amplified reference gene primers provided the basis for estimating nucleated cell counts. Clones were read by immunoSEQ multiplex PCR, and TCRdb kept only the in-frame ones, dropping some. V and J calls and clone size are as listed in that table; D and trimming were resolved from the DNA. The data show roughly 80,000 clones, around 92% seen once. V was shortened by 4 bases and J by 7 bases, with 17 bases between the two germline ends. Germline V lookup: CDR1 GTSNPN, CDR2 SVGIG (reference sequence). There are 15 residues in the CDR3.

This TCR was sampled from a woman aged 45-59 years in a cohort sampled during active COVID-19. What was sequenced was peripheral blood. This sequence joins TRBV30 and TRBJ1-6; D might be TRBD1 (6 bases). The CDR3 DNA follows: TGTGCCTGGACCCGGGCCGGGACACCGAATTCACCCCTCCACTTT. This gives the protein CAWTRAGTPNSPLHF.